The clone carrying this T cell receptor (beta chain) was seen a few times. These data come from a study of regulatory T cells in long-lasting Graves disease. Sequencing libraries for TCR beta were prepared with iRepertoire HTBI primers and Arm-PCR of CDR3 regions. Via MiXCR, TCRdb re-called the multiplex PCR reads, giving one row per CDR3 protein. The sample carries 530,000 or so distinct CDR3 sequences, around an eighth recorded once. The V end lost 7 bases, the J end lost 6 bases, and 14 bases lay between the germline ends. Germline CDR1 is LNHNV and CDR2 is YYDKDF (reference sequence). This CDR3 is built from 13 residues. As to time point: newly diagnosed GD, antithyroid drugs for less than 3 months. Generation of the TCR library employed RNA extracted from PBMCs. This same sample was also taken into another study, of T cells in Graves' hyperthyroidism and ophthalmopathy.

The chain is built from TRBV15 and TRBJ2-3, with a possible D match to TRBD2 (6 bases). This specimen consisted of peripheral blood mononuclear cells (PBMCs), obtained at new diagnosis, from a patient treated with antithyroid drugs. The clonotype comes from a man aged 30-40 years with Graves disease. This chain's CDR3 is CATTTSRLDTQYF. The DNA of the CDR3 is TGTGCCACCACGACTAGTAGGTTGGATACGCAGTATTTT. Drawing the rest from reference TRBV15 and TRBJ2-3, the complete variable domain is DAMVIQNPRYQVTQFGKPVTLSCSQTLNHNVMYWYQQKSSQAPKLLFHYYDKDFNNEADTPDNFQSRRPNTSFCFLDIRSPGLGDTAMYLCATTTSRLDTQYFGPGTRLTVL.